These 18 T cell receptor beta chains originate from one sample sequenced in a study of PD-1 blockade in classical Hodgkin lymphoma. Assay used: immunoSEQ multiplex PCR; TCRdb lists only in-frame clones, some missing. The table shows over 60,000 clones, with 91% occurring only once. Time point: cycle 4 day 1 (C4D1), after around six weeks of nivolumab. Every patient relapsed after autologous stem cell transplantation, and brentuximab vedotin exposure varied. The input for sequencing was peripheral blood mononuclear cells (PBMCs), taken before the fourth cycle of nivolumab. All receptors come from a human donor with classical Hodgkin lymphoma.

There are a few counts of this clone. The chain couples TRBV10-3 to TRBJ1-5; TRBD1 matches 8 bases. Germline assignment: CDR1 ENHRY and CDR2 SYGVKD. This CDR3 has 13 amino acids. V gave up 10 bases and J gave up 4 bases; unmatched junction bases: 6. The CDR3 protein is CATSGTGNQPQHF. The CDR3, as DNA: TGTGCCACCTCCGGGACAGGTAATCAGCCCCAGCATTTT.

Regarding this clone: This sample also contains other DNA sequences that code for the same CDR3. The rearrangement joins TRBV30 to TRBJ2-7; the D is unclear. Per germline, CDR1 GTSNPN and CDR2 SVGIG (reference sequence). V lost 1 base and J 5 bases, leaving 9 bases between the germline ends. This CDR3 region has 12 residues. The CDR3 protein is CAWSANADEQYF. CDR3 nucleotides: TGTGCCTGGAGTGCAAACGCCGACGAGCAGTACTTC. Full variable domain (outside the CDR3, taken from reference TRBV30 and TRBJ2-7): SQTIHQWPATLVQPVGSPLSLECTVEGTSNPNLYWYRQAAGRGLQLLFYSVGIGQISSEVPQNLSASRPQDRQFILSSKKLLLSDSGFYLCAWSANADEQYFGPGTRLTVT.

The rearrangement links TRBV27 to TRBJ2-1; 11 bases are a match to TRBD1. This CDR3 has 14 residues. V lost 4 bases to trimming and J lost 7 bases; unmatched junction nucleotides: 3. Per the germline V gene, CDR1 is MNHEY and CDR2 is SMNVEV (reference sequence). CDR3 coding DNA: TGTGCCAGCAGTTGGACAGGGGGCGGGAATGAGCAGTTCTTC. Its translation: CASSWTGGGNEQFF.

This chain joins TRBV27 and TRBJ1-2, with 8 bases fitting TRBD1. Looked up from germline, CDR1 is MNHEY and CDR2 is SMNVEV (reference sequence). The length of the CDR3 is 15 residues. The J segment lost 4 bases and the V segment lost 4 bases, leaving 8 bases of the junction unmatched. The CDR3 spells CASSYTPGGFYGYTF. CDR3 DNA: TGTGCCAGCAGTTACACTCCAGGGGGCTTCTATGGCTACACCTTC.

V and J are TRBV5-5 and TRBJ1-6; D uncertain. This CDR3 is 15 amino acids long. Germline values: CDR1 SGHKS, CDR2 YYEKEE (reference sequence). The V and J ends lost 6 bases and 6 bases respectively, with 16 bases between them. The CDR3 loop is CASTTPMGSNSPLHF. CDR3 nucleotide sequence: TGTGCCAGCACCACCCCGATGGGTAGTAATTCACCCCTCCACTTT.

V is TRBV5-5 and J is TRBJ1-6, with D maybe TRBD1 (6 bases). The CDR3 sequence is 16 residues long. The ends were cut back, 1 base at V and 3 bases at J, with 11 bases in the middle. Germline CDR1 SGHKS, CDR2 YYEKEE (reference sequence). For the CDR3, the DNA is TGTGCCAGCAGCTTGAGGGGGAAACGCTATAATTCACCCCTCCACTTT. Protein product: CASSLRGKRYNSPLHF.

V usage is TRBV2 and J usage is TRBJ2-1; 9 bases fit TRBD2. Germline V gene sequence: CDR1 SNHLY, CDR2 FYNNEI. The trim removed 8 bases at V and 7 bases at J, leaving 12 bases unmatched. The CDR3 has 15 residues. This chain's CDR3 is CASVSWTSVFNEQFF. As DNA, the CDR3 is TGTGCCAGCGTCTCCTGGACTAGCGTATTTAATGAGCAGTTCTTC.

The V and J genes are TRBV5-6 and TRBJ2-1; D gene ambiguous. Trimming left V 0 bases short and J 9 bases short, with 16 bases between. The CDR3 loop spans 15 amino acids. Per the germline V gene, CDR1 is SGHDT and CDR2 is YYEEEE. In DNA, the CDR3 is TGTGCCAGCAGCTTGGCTTTAGGGAATTCAGGTGAGCAGTTCTTC. Amino acids: CASSLALGNSGEQFF.

The chain has TRBV6-6 and TRBJ2-7, with D uncertain. CDR1 MNHNY and CDR2 SVGAGI come from the germline V gene (reference sequence). The CDR3 contains 15 residues. V was clipped by 0 bases and J by 0 bases, with 9 bases between them. The CDR3 loop reads CASSYSLVTSYEQYF. The CDR3 DNA reads TGTGCCAGCAGTTACTCGCTGGTAACCTCCTACGAGCAGTACTTC.

The rearrangement links TRBV2 to TRBJ2-2; D unclear. This CDR3 is 15 amino acids long. Trimming left V 0 bases short and J 3 bases short, with 8 bases between. Germline CDR1 is SNHLY and CDR2 is FYNNEI. The CDR3 is CASSEALRDTGELFF. The CDR3 DNA follows: TGTGCCAGCAGTGAAGCGCTTCGGGACACCGGGGAGCTGTTTTTT.

The V gene is TRBV7-9, the J gene TRBJ2-3; TRBD2 matches 12 bases. The junction had 5 bases not matched to a gene; V was cut back by 5 bases and J by 2 bases. From germline, CDR1 is SEHNR and CDR2 FQNEAQ (reference sequence). The CDR3 extends over 16 amino acids. CDR3 bases: TGTGCCAGCAGCCCCTGGACTAGCGGGGCCACAGATACGCAGTATTTT. It specifies CASSPWTSGATDTQYF.

The chain recombines TRBV2 with TRBJ1-4; no clear D. Germline loops: CDR1 SNHLY, CDR2 FYNNEI. Trimming cost V 11 bases and J 7 bases, with 17 bases left between them. This CDR3 comprises 13 residues. The CDR3 coding sequence is TGTGCCGCCACCCCCCAGAGTCGTGAAAAACTGTTTTTT. Its protein is CAATPQSREKLFF. The full variable domain, completed using reference TRBV2 and TRBJ1-4, is EPEVTQTPSHQVTQMGQEVILRCVPISNHLYFYWYRQILGQKVEFLVSFYNNEISEKSEIFDDQFSVERPDGSNFTLKIRSTKLEDSAMYFCAATPQSREKLFFGSGTQLSVL.

V and J are TRBV2 and TRBJ1-6, with 7 bases lining up with TRBD1. CDR3 length: 14 residues. Looked up from germline, CDR1 is SNHLY and CDR2 is FYNNEI. In DNA, the CDR3 is TGTGCAACCGAAGTCGGACAGGCCAATTCACCCCTCCACTTT. Translation gives CATEVGQANSPLHF.

In DNA form, the CDR3 reads TGCGCCAGCAGCTTGGCTGGGACAACTCAGGGAGAGACCCAGTACTTC. It codes for CASSLAGTTQGETQYF. The chain recombines TRBV5-1 with TRBJ2-5; D might be TRBD1 (6 bases). The CDR3 sequence is 16 residues long. Germline CDR1 reads SGHRS; CDR2 reads YFSETQ. V was clipped by 0 bases and J by 4 bases, with 16 bases between them.

V is TRBV27 and J is TRBJ1-5; D call uncertain. This CDR3 contains 12 residues. V lost 2 bases to trimming and J lost 6 bases, with 5 bases between them. Germline values: CDR1 MNHEY, CDR2 SMNVEV (reference sequence). The CDR3 spells CASSLNGQPQHF. CDR3 nucleotides: TGTGCCAGCAGTTTAAATGGTCAGCCCCAGCATTTT.

The chain has TRBV4-1 and TRBJ2-7; D is unclear. This CDR3 is 13 amino acids long. Looked up from germline, CDR1 is MGHRA and CDR2 is YSYEKL. The germline V and J ends were trimmed by 2 bases and 6 bases, with 11 bases remaining between them. The CDR3 nucleotides are TGCGCCAGCAGCCAAACCAGGAGCCGCGAGCAGTACTTC. This codes for CASSQTRSREQYF.

This clone was seen a few times. The gene calls are TRBV13 and TRBJ2-2; D possibly corresponds to TRBD1 (6 bases). Germline V gene sequence: CDR1 PRHDT, CDR2 FYEKMQ (reference sequence). With 6 bases removed from V and 3 bases from J, the gap between germline ends came to 11 bases. There are 14 residues in the CDR3. This chain's CDR3 is CASRARGDTGELFF. The DNA of the CDR3 is TGTGCCAGCAGGGCCAGGGGTGACACCGGGGAGCTGTTTTTT.

The V gene is TRBV7-9, the J gene TRBJ2-3, with no clear D. The germline gives CDR1 SEHNR, CDR2 FQNEAQ (reference sequence). This CDR3 is 16 amino acids long. V lost 5 bases to trimming and J lost 5 bases, with 20 bases between them. This CDR3 reads CASSPKPDRGVDTQYF. The CDR3 DNA reads TGTGCCAGCAGCCCCAAACCCGACCGTGGAGTAGATACGCAGTATTTT.